This T cell receptor (beta chain) was recorded in a study of blood T cell repertoires in COVID-19. The CDR3 extends over 16 amino acids. V dropped 1 base and J dropped 2; count of bases not matched to a gene: 4. Germline loops: CDR1 LNHDA, CDR2 SQIVND (reference sequence). Under the authors' procedure: The authors estimated nucleated cell counts from reference gene primer amplification. Here immunoSEQ multiplex PCR was the method, and the copy in TCRdb shows in-frame clones only, minus some. For V, J and clone size, that table is used; D and trimming come from the DNA. Of about 48,000 clones listed, 65% to 90% are singletons. Recruited during active infection, patients (from Seattle) were subsequently followed longitudinally.

The origin of this receptor is a woman of 80 years or more with COVID-19, enrolled during active disease. This chain joins TRBV19 and TRBJ2-1; 8 bases are a match to TRBD1. Sequenced: peripheral blood. The CDR3 protein is CASSIATGATYNEQFF. CDR3 coding DNA: TGTGCCAGTAGTATAGCGACAGGGGCGACCTACAATGAGCAGTTCTTC.